This T cell receptor beta chain came from a study of T cells in Graves' hyperthyroidism and ophthalmopathy. The study's findings and limits: Before onset, ophthalmopathy was predicted by the model a median roughly six months earlier. Within blood appeared most thyroid clonotypes that had expanded above 0.001.

Only a few counts were recorded for this clonotype. Its specificity is not known. This may arise from a read error, as a much more abundant clone is one base away. Amplification targeted TCR beta CDR3 regions from RNA transcripts. HTBI primers were used for first-round RT-PCR of the TCR CDR3. TCRdb re-called the multiplex PCR reads with MiXCR, one entry per CDR3 protein. The sample has about 420,000 distinct CDR3 sequences, roughly 13% seen once. The germline CDR1 and CDR2 sequences are DFQATT and SNEGSKA (reference sequence). The CDR3 contains 12 residues. Patients were excluded for uncontrolled infection, other autoimmune disease, pregnancy or lactation. Clinical symptoms, serum thyroxine, TRAb, thyroid ultrasound and orbital computed tomography informed diagnoses.

This sequence was found in a woman under 30 with Graves' hyperthyroidism. The chain couples TRBV20-1 to TRBJ2-3; D is ambiguous. The specimen was blood. CDR3 in amino acids: CSARVSTDMQYF. The CDR3 nucleotides read TGCAGTGCTAGAGTGAGCACAGATATGCAGTATTTT.